One sample yielded the 5 T cell receptor beta chains listed below, sequenced in a study of CD8+ T cells in alopecia areata. It was cDNA, reverse transcribed from extracted RNA, that served as the sequencing template. The repertoire was sequenced with immunoSEQ multiplex PCR; TCRdb's copy has only in-frame clones and lacks some. The sample carries over 150,000 clones, approximately 62% recorded once. As to treatment: oral pan-JAK inhibitor, 5-10 mg twice daily. The sample in question was CD4+ T cells sorted from blood, obtained at week 24, from a patient treated with tofacitinib. The receptors shown here come from a human donor with alopecia areata.

The V gene is TRBV19, the J gene TRBJ2-7; the match to TRBD1 covers 9 bases. The CDR3 totals 12 residues. From germline, CDR1 is LNHDA and CDR2 SQIVND (reference sequence). Trimming took 11 bases from V and 5 from J; bases not matched to a gene: 7. CDR3: CAVRDREHEQYF. In DNA, the CDR3 is TGTGCCGTCCGGGACAGGGAGCACGAGCAGTACTTC.

The J gene is TRBJ1-1, the V gene TRBV14; D unclear. CDR3 length: 13 amino acids. Deletions cut 7 bases from V and 7 bases from J, with 16 bases between. Germline-derived CDR1 and CDR2 are SGHDN and FVKESK. CDR3 DNA sequence: TGTGCCAGCAATCGGGCCGGACGGAGTGAAGCTTTCTTT. Translated, it gives CASNRAGRSEAFF.

This clone was seen a single time. The chain uses TRBV7-9 and TRBJ2-3, with 7 bases identical to TRBD1. V shed 5 bases and J 0 bases; nucleotides not matched to a gene: 5. CDR1 and CDR2 (germline): SEHNR, FQNEAQ (reference sequence). The length of the CDR3 is 15 residues. The DNA for the CDR3 is TGTGCCAGCAGCGAGGGGACAGCTAGCACAGATACGCAGTATTTT. It yields the protein CASSEGTASTDTQYF. The full variable domain, completed using reference TRBV7-9 and TRBJ2-3, is DTGVSQNPRHKITKRGQNVTFRCDPISEHNRLYWYRQTLGQGPEFLTYFQNEAQLEKSRLLSDRFSAERPKGSFSTLEIQRTEQGDSAMYLCASSEGTASTDTQYFGPGTRLTVL.

This clone was detected a few times. The V call is TRBV9, the J call TRBJ1-1; unclear D gene. Trimming took off 3 bases at V and 3 bases at J, with 9 bases between the two ends. Germline loops: CDR1 SGDLS, CDR2 YYNGEE. The length of the CDR3 is 13 residues. CDR3 DNA sequence: TGTGCCAGCAGCGATAAGGGCTACACTGAAGCTTTCTTT. The encoded protein is CASSDKGYTEAFF.

This chain joins TRBV29-1 and TRBJ2-3; 8 bases agree with TRBD2. The CDR3 contains 15 residues. V lost 0 bases to trimming and J lost 1 base; unmatched junction nucleotides: 3. Germline V CDR1 and CDR2: SQVTM, ANQGSEA. The CDR3 DNA reads as TGCAGCGTTGAAGAAGGTAGCGGGGGCACAGATACGCAGTATTTT. Translation gives CSVEEGSGGTDTQYF.